This TCR beta chain was profiled in a study of OX40 agonist ivuxolimab in advanced cancers. Study summary: The diagnoses of dose-escalation patients were hepatocellular carcinoma, melanoma, renal cell or head and neck cancer. Partial responses were achieved by three patients, of whom one had hepatocellular carcinoma and two had cutaneous melanoma.

About this clone: Its antigen is currently unknown.

Study-wide points: Some patients without response likewise showed low normalized clonal expansion. Partly responding patients at 0.1-3.0 mg/kg showed some of the smallest clonal expansion.

CDR3 length equals 14 residues. Germline values: CDR1 MNHEY, CDR2 SVGAGI. Trimming stripped 3 bases from V and 2 bases from J, with 7 bases between. Some clones are missing from TCRdb's copy, which holds only in-frame ones; the method was immunoSEQ multiplex PCR. The sample includes 73,000 or so clones, roughly 86% of them seen just once. Sequences were derived from CD4+ or CD8+ T cells sorted from blood, sampled in a trial of the OX40 agonist ivuxolimab. The chain employs TRBV6-5 and TRBJ2-2; D remains unclear. The receptor's source is an adult with an advanced solid tumor such as melanoma, head and neck, liver or kidney cancer. CDR3 residues: CASSYLLNTGELFF. The CDR3 bases are TGTGCCAGCAGTTATTTACTAAACACCGGGGAGCTGTTTTTT.